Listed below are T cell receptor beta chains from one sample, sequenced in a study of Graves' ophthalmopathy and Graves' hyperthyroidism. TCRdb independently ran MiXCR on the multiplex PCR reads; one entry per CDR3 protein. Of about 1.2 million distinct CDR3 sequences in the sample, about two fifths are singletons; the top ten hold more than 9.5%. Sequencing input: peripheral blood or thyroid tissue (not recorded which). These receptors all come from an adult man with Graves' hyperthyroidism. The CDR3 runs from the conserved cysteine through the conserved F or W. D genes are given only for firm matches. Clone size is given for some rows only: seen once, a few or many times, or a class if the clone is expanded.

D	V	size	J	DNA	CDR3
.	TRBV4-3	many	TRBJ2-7	TGCGCCAGCAGCCGGGACGGCGGCTCCTACGAGCAGTACTTC	CASSRDGGSYEQYF
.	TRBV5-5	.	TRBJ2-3	TGCGCCAGCAGCTTGTATCCGGCGGGGAATACAGATACGCAGTATTTT	CASSLYPAGNTDTQYF
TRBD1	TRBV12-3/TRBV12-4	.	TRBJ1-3	TGTGCCAGCAGTCCCCTAGACAGGGGAGTCGGCTACACCATATATTTT	CASSPLDRGVGYTIYF
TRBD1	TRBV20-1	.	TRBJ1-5	TGCAGTGCTAAAGGGACAGGGCTGGGGCAGCCCCAGCATTTT	CSAKGTGLGQPQHF
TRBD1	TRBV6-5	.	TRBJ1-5	TGTGCCAGCAGTACCGGGACAGGGGTGTGGCAGCCCCAGCATTTT	CASSTGTGVWQPQHF
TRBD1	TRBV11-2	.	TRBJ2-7	TGTGCCAGCAGCTTTACGTCCGGGACAGCCTACGAGCAGTACTTC	CASSFTSGTAYEQYF
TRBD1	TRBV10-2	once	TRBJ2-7	TGCGCCAGCAGTGAGCCACAGGGGGCCTACGAGCAGTACTTC	CASSEPQGAYEQYF
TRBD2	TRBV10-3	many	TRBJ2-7	TGTGCCATCAGTGAGGCTGGGGGGGTTCAGGACGAGCAGTACTTC	CAISEAGGVQDEQYF
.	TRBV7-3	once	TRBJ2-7	TGTGCCAGCAGCCAAGTTTTGGCCGCGGATTTGTCCTACGAGCAGTACTTC	CASSQVLAADLSYEQYF
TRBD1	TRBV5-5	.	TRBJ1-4	TGTGCCAGCAGCCCCGGGACAGCTAATATCCCAACTAATGAAAAACTGTTTTTT	CASSPGTANIPTNEKLFF
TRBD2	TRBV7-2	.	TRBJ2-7	TGTGCCAGCAGCCCCGAGGAGACTAGCGGGACCTACGAGCAGTACTTC	CASSPEETSGTYEQYF
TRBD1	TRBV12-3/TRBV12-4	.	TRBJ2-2	TGTGCCAGCAGTTTCGGTGGGACAGGGCGGACCGGGGAGCTGTTTTTT	CASSFGGTGRTGELFF
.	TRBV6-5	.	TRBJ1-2	TGTGCCATCACCGGTTCCGGATACACCTTC	CAITGSGYTF
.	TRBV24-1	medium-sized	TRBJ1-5	TGTGCCACCAGTGATGGGTTAGGGCGAGCCAATCAGCCCCAGCATTTT	CATSDGLGRANQPQHF
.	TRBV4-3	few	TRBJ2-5	TGCGCCAGCAGCCAAGATTGGGGACCTTCGGAGACCCAGTACTTC	CASSQDWGPSETQYF
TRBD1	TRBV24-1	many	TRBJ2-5	TGTGCCACCAGTGATCGCGGGGACAGGGGTGGGGAGACCCAGTACTTC	CATSDRGDRGGETQYF
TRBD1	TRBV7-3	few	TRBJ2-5	TGTGCCAGCCGAGGACAGGCTCAGTACTTC	CASRGQAQYF
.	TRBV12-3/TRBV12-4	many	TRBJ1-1	TGTGCCAGCAGTTTAGAATTCTCCACTGAAGCTTTCTTT	CASSLEFSTEAFF
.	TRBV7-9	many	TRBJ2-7	TGTGCCAGCAGCTTAGGACAGCTTCTTTCCTACGAGCAGTACTTC	CASSLGQLLSYEQYF
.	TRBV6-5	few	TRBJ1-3	TGTGCCAGCACCGATGAGGGCTCATCTGGAAACACCATATATTTT	CASTDEGSSGNTIYF
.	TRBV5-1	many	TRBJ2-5	TGCGCCAGCAGCCAGGGACGGCGGTTCCAAGAGACCCAGTACTTC	CASSQGRRFQETQYF
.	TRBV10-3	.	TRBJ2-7	TGTGCCAGCAGTTACTCGAGTCACTACGAGCAGTACTTC	CASSYSSHYEQYF
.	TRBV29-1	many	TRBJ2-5	TGCAGCGTTGCTCAACAGGGAGGGGAGACCCAGTACTTC	CSVAQQGGETQYF
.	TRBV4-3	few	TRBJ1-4	TGCGCCAGCAGCCAAGGGACCGGGGGGGGGATTGAAAAACTGTTTTTT	CASSQGTGGGIEKLFF
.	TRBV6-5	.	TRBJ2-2	TGTGCCAGCAGTTCCATAGCCGGGGAGCTGTTTTTT	CASSSIAGELFF
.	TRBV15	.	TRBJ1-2	TGTGCCACCAGCAGAGATGGGAGTTATGGCTACACCTTC	CATSRDGSYGYTF
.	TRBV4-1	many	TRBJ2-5	TGCGCCAGCAGCCCAGGTGGTGCCTTGATTGGAACCCAGTACTTC	CASSPGGALIGTQYF
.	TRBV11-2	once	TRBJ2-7	TGTGCCAGCAGTAGGGACATGTACTTC	CASSRDMYF
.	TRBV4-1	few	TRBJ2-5	TGCGCCAGCAGCCAGTGGAGACAAGAGACCCAGTACTTC	CASSQWRQETQYF
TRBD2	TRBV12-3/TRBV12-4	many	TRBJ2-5	TGTGCCAGCAGCCCCGGGACTATCTTTGGGACCCAGTACTTC	CASSPGTIFGTQYF
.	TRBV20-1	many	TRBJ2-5	TGCAGTGCTAGAGGGACAGCTACCAAGTCGACCCAGTACTTC	CSARGTATKSTQYF
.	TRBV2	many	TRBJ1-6	TGTGCCAGCAGTGAATCAGGGAACTATAATTCACCCCTCCACTTT	CASSESGNYNSPLHF
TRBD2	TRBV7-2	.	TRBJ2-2	TGTGCCAGCACCCCTGAGGGACTAGAAGGCACCGGGGAGCTGTTTTTT	CASTPEGLEGTGELFF